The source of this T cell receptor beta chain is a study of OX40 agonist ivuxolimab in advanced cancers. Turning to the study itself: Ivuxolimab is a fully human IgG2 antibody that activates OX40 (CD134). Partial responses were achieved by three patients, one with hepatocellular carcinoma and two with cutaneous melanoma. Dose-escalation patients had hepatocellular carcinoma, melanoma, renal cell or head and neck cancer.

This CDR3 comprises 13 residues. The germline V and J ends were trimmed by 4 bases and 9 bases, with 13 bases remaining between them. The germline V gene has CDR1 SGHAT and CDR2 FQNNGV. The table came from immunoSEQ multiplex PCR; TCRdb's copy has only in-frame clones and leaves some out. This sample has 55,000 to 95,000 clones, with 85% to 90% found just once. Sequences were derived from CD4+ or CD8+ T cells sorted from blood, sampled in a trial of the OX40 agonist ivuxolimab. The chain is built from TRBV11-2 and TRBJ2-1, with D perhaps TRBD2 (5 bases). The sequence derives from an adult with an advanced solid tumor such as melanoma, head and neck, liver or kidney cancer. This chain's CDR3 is CASSSGLGAEQFF. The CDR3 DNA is TGTGCCAGCAGCTCCGGCTTGGGAGCTGAGCAGTTCTTC.